Listed below are T cell receptor beta chains from one sample, sequenced in a study of cytomegalovirus exposure and HLA in healthy donors. The protocol was immunoSEQ multiplex PCR, while the TCRdb copy is restricted to in-frame clones and leaves out a portion. The repertoire holds 130,000 or so clones, with nearly 90% as singletons. The sequenced material came from PBMCs. Receptor source: a woman between 18 and 29 years old in good health and CMV-seronegative. CDR3s include the opening cysteine and the closing phenylalanine or tryptophan. A D gene is named only where the DNA matches it firmly. Size values are once, few and many counts, or a class for expanded clones, and some rows have none.

>TRBJ2-7|.|TRBV5-1|once
TGCGCCAGCAGCTTGACCCAGGGCCCGTACGAGCAGTACTTC
CASSLTQGPYEQYF
>TRBJ1-3|.|TRBV9|.
TGTGCCAGCAGCGTAGGCGGGGGCCCCTCTGGAAACACCATATATTTT
CASSVGGGPSGNTIYF
>TRBJ1-6|.|TRBV5-1|.
TGCGCCAGCAGCTTGCGCGCTGACAGCCTAAAAAATTCACCCCTCCACTTT
CASSLRADSLKNSPLHF
>TRBJ1-2|.|TRBV9|.
TGTGCCAGCACGCCGGGAGACGGTGGCTATGGCTACACCTTC
CASTPGDGGYGYTF
>TRBJ2-5|TRBD2|TRBV18|.
TGTGCCAGCTCAGCCCTAGCGGGGGGGCGTCTGGAGACCCAGTACTTC
CASSALAGGRLETQYF
>TRBJ1-4|TRBD1|TRBV7-9|.
TGTGCCAGCAGCCCCTTCCGGGACAGCCTTGAAAAACTGTTTTTT
CASSPFRDSLEKLFF
>TRBJ1-1|.|TRBV13|.
TGTGCCAGCAGCTTAGGACAGCACACTGAAGCTTTCTTT
CASSLGQHTEAFF
>TRBJ2-2|TRBD2|TRBV29-1|.
TGCAGCGTCCGGACTAGCGGGGGCCCCGGGGAGCTGTTTTTT
CSVRTSGGPGELFF
>TRBJ1-4|.|TRBV11-2|.
TGTGCCAGCAGCTTAGGACAGGCGGGTCTGTCGACTAATGAAAAACTGTTTTTT
CASSLGQAGLSTNEKLFF
>TRBJ2-1|.|TRBV21-1|.
TGTGCCAGCACCCTACCGCTCGGACAGGGAAAATCCTACAATGAGCAGTTCTTC
CASTLPLGQGKSYNEQFF
>TRBJ2-2|TRBD2|TRBV6-4|.
TGTGCCAGCAGTGGAGAGCTAGCGGGGGTACCCGGGGAGCTGTTTTTT
CASSGELAGVPGELFF
>TRBJ1-2|TRBD1|TRBV5-1|.
TGCGCCAGCAGCTTGGCCCAACAGGGGAACAATGGCTACACCTTC
CASSLAQQGNNGYTF
>TRBJ2-5|.|TRBV5-1|.
TGCGCCAGCAGCTTGGCTTCTGGCGGGGAAGAGACCCAGTACTTC
CASSLASGGEETQYF
>TRBJ2-7|.|TRBV29-1|.
TGCAGCGTTGACGGAGGACGAAACTACGAGCAGTACTTC
CSVDGGRNYEQYF
>TRBJ2-7|.|TRBV6-5|once
TGTGCCAGCAGTTACAACGGGTATTCGAACGAGCAGTACTTC
CASSYNGYSNEQYF
>TRBJ2-6|.|TRBV21-1|.
TGTGCCAGCAGCGCCCCCCGGCAGGATTCTTTATTACTCTCTGGGGCCAACGTCCTGACTTTC
CASSAPRQDSLLLSGANVLTF
>TRBJ2-5|TRBD1|TRBV5-1|.
TGCGCCAGCAGCCCAGGACAGGGACCAGAGACCCAGTACTTC
CASSPGQGPETQYF
>TRBJ2-2|.|TRBV5-1|.
TGCGCCAGCAGCTTGCCCGCGTCCGGGGAGCTGTTTTTT
CASSLPASGELFF
>TRBJ2-1|TRBD1|TRBV9|.
TGTGCCAGCAGCGCAGGGGGTTCCTTTTCCATGGGCGGTTTCTTC
CASSAGGSFSMGGFF
>TRBJ1-1|.|TRBV4-1|.
TGCGCCAGCAGACGTGAGAGGTACACTGAAGCTTTCTTT
CASRRERYTEAFF
>TRBJ2-7|.|TRBV7-7|once
TGTGCTAGCAGCGTTCAGGACTCCTACGAGCAGTACTTC
CASSVQDSYEQYF
>TRBJ2-1|TRBD1|TRBV27|.
TGTGCCAGCACCAAAGGACAGGGCCATGAGCAGTTCTTC
CASTKGQGHEQFF
>TRBJ1-1|TRBD1|TRBV27|.
TGTGCCAGCAGTTTACGGGACAGCTACACTGAAGCTTTCTTT
CASSLRDSYTEAFF
>TRBJ1-3|.|TRBV27|.
TGTGCCAGCAGCTCCGGGTTCACCCTTGGAAACACCATATATTTT
CASSSGFTLGNTIYF
>TRBJ2-7|.|TRBV6-6|.
TGTGCCAGCAGAGATATGGGGAGATCCTACGAGCAGTACTTC
CASRDMGRSYEQYF
>TRBJ1-5|TRBD1|TRBV5-5|.
TGTGCCAGCAGGCCCCAGACAGGGGAGAGCAATCAGCCCCAGCATTTT
CASRPQTGESNQPQHF
>TRBJ1-1|.|TRBV11-2|.
TGTGCCAGCAGCTTATTGGTCGGGGGGATCACTGAAGCTTTCTTT
CASSLLVGGITEAFF
>TRBJ1-1|.|TRBV5-5|.
TGTGCCAGCAGTCGTAAGACAGGCATGAACACTGAAGCTTTCTTT
CASSRKTGMNTEAFF
>TRBJ1-2|.|TRBV5-1|.
TGCGCCAGCAGCCGGAGCAGGGAGGGATATGGCTACACCTTC
CASSRSREGYGYTF
>TRBJ1-5|.|TRBV5-5|.
TGTGCCAGCAGCTTGTGGGACACCCATAGCAATCAGCCCCAGCATTTT
CASSLWDTHSNQPQHF
>TRBJ2-3|TRBD2|TRBV2|.
TGTGCCAGCAGCCCCGGGACTAGCGGGGCCCTTAGCACAGATACGCAGTATTTT
CASSPGTSGALSTDTQYF
>TRBJ2-2|.|TRBV7-8|.
TGTGCCAGCAGCCGTACGCGGGGTTCGTCGGGGTACACCGGGGAGCTGTTTTTT
CASSRTRGSSGYTGELFF
>TRBJ2-1|.|TRBV5-4|.
TGTGCCAGCGGCCAAGAAGCTAAGACAGGCCGTAATGGTGAGCAGTTCTTC
CASGQEAKTGRNGEQFF